A single sample gave rise to the 21 T cell receptor beta chains below, sequenced in a study of blood T cell repertoires in COVID-19. Repertoires were generated with immunoSEQ multiplex PCR, while TCRdb's copy carries only in-frame clones and drops some. Of over 150,000 clones listed, approximately 90% are singletons. Sequencing used peripheral blood. These receptors all come from a man aged 45-65 years who had recovered from COVID-19.

This clone was picked up one time. This chain links TRBV5-1 with TRBJ1-3; D ambiguous. This CDR3 is 15 amino acids long. Germline CDR1 and CDR2: SGHRS and YFSETQ. V was cut by 0 bases and J by 0 bases, with 7 bases left in between. CDR3 sequence: CASSLVAGSGNTIYF. The CDR3 DNA follows: TGCGCCAGCAGCTTGGTAGCGGGCTCTGGAAACACCATATATTTT.

The chain employs TRBV18 and TRBJ1-5, with D uncertain. CDR3 length: 12 amino acids. Trimming stripped 1 base from V and 7 bases from J, with 5 bases between. CDR1 is KGHSH, CDR2 LQKENI, per germline. In DNA form, the CDR3 reads TGTGCCAGCTCACCACGAGGACAGCCCCAGCATTTT. Its translation: CASSPRGQPQHF.

The gene calls are TRBV7-2 and TRBJ1-1, with 11 bases lining up with TRBD1. V lost 1 base and J lost 0; bases outside the gene matches: 4. The CDR3 sequence is 17 residues long. Germline V lookup: CDR1 SGHTA, CDR2 FQGNSA. The CDR3 coding sequence is TGTGCCAGCAGCTTAGGGGGGACAGGGGGGATGAACACTGAAGCTTTCTTT. It codes for CASSLGGTGGMNTEAFF.

In nucleotides, the CDR3 is TGTGCCAGCAGCTTGAAGGGACCCGCGGGGAACACCATATATTTT. Amino acid sequence: CASSLKGPAGNTIYF. The rearrangement links TRBV5-5 to TRBJ1-3; possible D gene TRBD1, 5 bases. From germline, CDR1 is SGHKS and CDR2 YYEKEE (reference sequence). CDR3 length equals 15 residues. Trimming left V 1 base short and J 7 bases short, with 15 bases between.

This clone appeared once. This rearrangement joins TRBV4-2 to TRBJ1-5, with 7 bases lining up with TRBD1. Germline trimming cut 4 bases from V and 5 bases from J; bases unmatched to any gene: 5. There are 14 residues in the CDR3. CDR1 is LGHNA, CDR2 YNFKEQ, per germline. In DNA form, the CDR3 reads TGTGCCAGCAGCCCGGGAGGGGGCGATCAGCCCCAGCATTTT. Translation: CASSPGGGDQPQHF.

The CDR3 sequence: CASSLGLAGWYQETQYF. The CDR3 nucleotides read TGCGCCAGCAGCTTGGGGCTGGCAGGTTGGTACCAAGAGACCCAGTACTTC. The chain has TRBV5-1 and TRBJ2-5; no reliable D call. The CDR3 covers 17 residues. Germline values: CDR1 SGHRS, CDR2 YFSETQ. Trimming left V 0 bases short and J 0 bases short, with 15 bases between.

The chain has TRBV21-1 and TRBJ2-7; TRBD1, as called in the table, went unchecked against the DNA. TRBV21-1 represents a pseudogene. The CDR3 has 19 amino acids. The CDR3 loop is CASSPQEKKPGTGGGEQYF. In nucleotides, the CDR3 is TGTGCCAGCAGCCCGCAAGAAAAGAAACCCGGGACAGGGGGAGGGGAGCAGTACTTC.

This chain connects TRBV1 to TRBJ2-3; TRBD1 is taken as the D call from the table, unchecked against the DNA. TRBV1 is deemed a pseudogene. There are 17 residues in the CDR3. The CDR3 DNA follows: TGCACCAGCAGTCCCAGAGCGCTTACAGGGGGCACAGATACGCAGTATTTT. Its translation is CTSSPRALTGGTDTQYF.

V gene TRBV6-2 or TRBV6-3 combines with J gene TRBJ2-7, with D uncertain. CDR3 length: 13 amino acids. Germline CDR1 reads MNHEY; CDR2 reads SVGEGT. Deletions cut 5 bases from V and 4 bases from J, with 12 bases between. CDR3 nucleotides: TGTGCCAGCAGTACCCCCTCCAGTTACGAGCAGTACTTC. Its protein is CASSTPSSYEQYF.

The chain couples TRBV6-5 to TRBJ2-1; D unclear. Deletions cut 4 bases from V and 0 bases from J, with 13 bases between. Germline V CDR1 and CDR2: MNHEY, SVGAGI. This CDR3 region has 16 residues. The CDR3 protein is CASSLHTESSYNEQFF. The DNA of the CDR3 is TGTGCCAGCAGTTTGCATACGGAGAGCTCCTACAATGAGCAGTTCTTC.

Note on this clone: Distinct nucleotide sequences in the sample also encode this CDR3. This sequence joins TRBV7-2 and TRBJ2-7, with TRBD2 matching over 7 bases. The CDR3 length is 15 residues. With V trimmed by 1 base and J by 0 bases, 3 bases remained unmatched. Germline-derived CDR1 and CDR2 are SGHTA and FQGNSA. The CDR3 DNA follows: TGTGCCAGCAGCTTAGGGCGGGGGAGCTCCTACGAGCAGTACTTC. This encodes CASSLGRGSSYEQYF.

This clone was seen only once. The chain joins TRBV28 to TRBJ1-5; no clear D gene. The germline V gene has CDR1 MDHEN and CDR2 SYDVKM. V was cut by 8 bases and J by 4 bases, with 18 bases left in between. CDR3 length: 15 amino acids. This CDR3 is CASEARSPTNQPQHF. The CDR3 DNA is TGTGCCAGCGAAGCGAGGTCCCCTACGAATCAGCCCCAGCATTTT.

The gene calls are TRBV4-3 and TRBJ2-3, with D tentatively TRBD2 (6 bases). This CDR3 has 15 residues. The germline V gene has CDR1 LGHNA and CDR2 YSLEER. V was pared by 0 bases and J by 1 base, with 8 bases between. The CDR3 nucleotides are TGCGCCAGCAGCCAAGACGAGCGGGGCACAGATACGCAGTATTTT. Protein product: CASSQDERGTDTQYF.

The V gene is TRBV6-5, the J gene TRBJ1-5; tentative D call: TRBD1 (5 bases). The CDR3 loop spans 14 amino acids. V was shortened by 7 bases and J by 3 bases, with 13 bases between the two germline ends. Germline V CDR1 and CDR2: MNHEY, SVGAGI. The CDR3 reads CASKQTGHNQPQHF. In DNA, the CDR3 is TGTGCCAGCAAACAAACAGGTCACAATCAGCCCCAGCATTTT.

The J gene is TRBJ2-7, the V gene TRBV9; TRBD2 aligns across 13 bases. With 4 bases clipped from V and 9 bases from J, the junction kept 7 bases outside the gene matches. Germline CDR1 SGDLS, CDR2 YYNGEE. The CDR3 has 14 residues. The CDR3 sequence: CASSPGTSGAWQYF. The CDR3 DNA sequence: TGTGCCAGCAGCCCCGGGACTAGCGGGGCCTGGCAGTACTTC.

This chain joins TRBV30 and TRBJ2-1; the D gene is possibly TRBD1 (6 bases). The CDR3 has 13 amino acids. Per the germline V gene, CDR1 is GTSNPN and CDR2 is SVGIG (reference sequence). V shed 2 bases and J shed 9 bases, with 14 bases lying between them. CDR3 region: CAWSQQGYGEQFF. As DNA, the CDR3 is TGTGCCTGGAGTCAACAGGGTTATGGTGAGCAGTTCTTC.

This clone was picked up one time. The J gene is TRBJ1-1, the V gene TRBV6-5; TRBD1 matches at 10 bases. Trimming at V came to 8 bases and at J to 1 base, leaving 1 base not matched to a gene. CDR1 is MNHEY and CDR2 is SVGAGI in the germline V gene. The CDR3 sequence is 13 residues long. The CDR3 loop is CASGDRGNTEAFF. CDR3 sequence (DNA): TGTGCCAGCGGGGACAGGGGGAACACTGAAGCTTTCTTT.

The chain carries TRBV11-2 and TRBJ1-4, with 10 bases identical to TRBD1. The CDR3 is 14 residues long. J gave up 6 bases and V 6 bases, and 4 bases lay outside the gene matches. Germline CDR1 SGHAT, CDR2 FQNNGV. The DNA of the CDR3 is TGTGCCAGCAGTCCCGGACAGGGGGATGAAAAACTGTTTTTT. Protein product: CASSPGQGDEKLFF.

In its sample, this clone was seen once. The chain recombines TRBV11-2 with TRBJ2-3; TRBD2 is a possible D gene (5 bases). Germline V CDR1 and CDR2: SGHAT, FQNNGV. The CDR3 spans 16 residues. V was pared by 5 bases and J by 0 bases, with 15 bases between. The CDR3 reads CASSPSLRGSTDTQYF. DNA of the CDR3: TGTGCCAGCAGCCCCTCGCTCCGGGGAAGCACAGATACGCAGTATTTT.

The gene calls are TRBV13 and TRBJ2-3; D is possibly TRBD1 (5 bases). Germline assignment: CDR1 PRHDT and CDR2 FYEKMQ (reference sequence). CDR3 length: 15 amino acids. V gave up 8 bases and J gave up 1 base, with 16 bases separating them. The CDR3 loop is CASASKGQGTDTQYF. The CDR3 nucleotides read TGTGCCAGCGCCTCCAAGGGGCAGGGCACAGATACGCAGTATTTT.

The V gene is TRBV4-3, the J gene TRBJ2-1; TRBD1 aligns across 7 bases. Per germline, CDR1 LGHNA and CDR2 YSLEER. The CDR3 contains 17 residues. V gave up 3 bases and J gave up 5 bases; unmatched junction bases: 13. CDR3 protein: CASSHGSGKGANNEQFF. In nucleotides, the CDR3 is TGCGCCAGCAGCCATGGGTCGGGGAAGGGGGCCAACAATGAGCAGTTCTTC.